This T cell receptor (beta chain) was sequenced for a study of response to subunit inactivated influenza vaccine. Points on this clonotype: Given the absence of the conserved phenylalanine or tryptophan at the CDR3 end, a read error is likely.

TCRdb re-called the RT-PCR reads through MiXCR, storing one row per CDR3 protein. This sample carries some 570,000 distinct CDR3 sequences, approximately 10% of them seen once, and the ten largest clones take 8% to 13%. The CDR3 is 16 residues long. The V gene's germline CDR1 is MNHNS and CDR2 SASEGT. The ends lost 4 bases at V and 8 bases at J; junction bases unmatched: 9. This sample also appeared in a second study, on T cells expressing NK-cell markers. Per that study: The TCR beta cDNA came from 5'RACE template switching with UMIs. Dominant NKG2C+ clonotypes accounted for about 1.0-8% of CD8+ T cells in about 6 donors. Expanded NKG2C+ T cell clones had unclear HCMV specificity.

This TCR was sampled from a man over 45 who received an inactivated influenza vaccine. The chain links TRBV6-1 to TRBJ2-1; 12 bases map to TRBD2. Source: PBMCs from blood, taken on the day of vaccination. In nucleotides, the CDR3 is TGTGCCAGCAGTGCAATGACTAGCGGGAGATTCGATGAGCAGTTCATC. This translates into CASSAMTSGRFDEQFI.